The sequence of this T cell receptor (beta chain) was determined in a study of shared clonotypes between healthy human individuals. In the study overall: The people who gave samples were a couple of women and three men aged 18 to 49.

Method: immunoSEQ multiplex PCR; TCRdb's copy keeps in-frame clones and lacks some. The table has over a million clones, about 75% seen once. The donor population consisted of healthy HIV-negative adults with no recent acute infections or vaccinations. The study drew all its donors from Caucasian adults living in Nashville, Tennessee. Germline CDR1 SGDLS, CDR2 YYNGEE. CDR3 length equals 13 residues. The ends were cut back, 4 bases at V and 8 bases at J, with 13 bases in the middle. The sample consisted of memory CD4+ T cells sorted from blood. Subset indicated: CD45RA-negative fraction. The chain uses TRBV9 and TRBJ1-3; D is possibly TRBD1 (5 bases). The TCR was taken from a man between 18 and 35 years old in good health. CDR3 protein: CASSWAGGDTIYF. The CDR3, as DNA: TGTGCCAGCAGCTGGGCCGGGGGGGACACCATATATTTT.